Listed below are T cell receptor beta chains from one sample, sequenced in a study of blood T cell repertoires in COVID-19. This table comes from immunoSEQ multiplex PCR, and its TCRdb copy is limited to in-frame clones, with some not included. This sample has under 200,000 clones, with roughly 93% found just once. Input material: peripheral blood. The receptors originated from a young man with COVID-19, enrolled during active disease. Each CDR3 is given with its conserved first and last residue. Fields, in order: J gene, D gene, clone size, V gene, CDR3 DNA, CDR3 protein. A D gene is named only where the DNA matches it firmly. Expanded clones get a size class; other rows say once, few or many, or leave the size out.

TRBJ2-2	.	.	TRBV7-9	TGTGCCAGCAGCTACCCCCGACACGAAGCCTACACCGGGGAGCTGTTTTTT	CASSYPRHEAYTGELFF
TRBJ2-4	TRBD2	.	TRBV28	TGTGCCAGCAGTTCCTTAGCGGGAGGGCCTTTAGCCAAAAACATTCAGTACTTC	CASSSLAGGPLAKNIQYF
TRBJ1-1	TRBD1	.	TRBV27	TGTGCCAGCAGTTTTGGGACAGGGGTAGATGCTTTCTTT	CASSFGTGVDAFF
TRBJ1-4	TRBD1	.	TRBV10-3	TGTGCCATCAGTGAGGCGACAGGGCTGGCAAAACTGCTTTTT	CAISEATGLAKLLF
TRBJ2-1	TRBD2	few	TRBV27	TGTGCCAGCAGTTTACCAAGGGGGCGGGAGGGCAGGAATGAGCAGTTCTTC	CASSLPRGREGRNEQFF
TRBJ2-2	TRBD2	.	TRBV9	TGTGCCAGCAGCGTAGCGGGGGGTGCCGGGGAGCTGTTTTTT	CASSVAGGAGELFF
TRBJ2-1	TRBD1	.	TRBV14	TGTGCCAGCAGCCAATACAGGGGTGGCGATGAGCAGTTCTTC	CASSQYRGGDEQFF
TRBJ1-6	.	.	TRBV5-1	TGCGCCAGCAGCTTCGGAGGGGTGCGGAATTCACCCCTCCACTTT	CASSFGGVRNSPLHF
TRBJ2-5	.	.	TRBV4-2	TGTGCCAGCAGCCAAGGGTCCGGGGGACCAGAGACCCAGTACTTC	CASSQGSGGPETQYF
TRBJ1-2	.	.	TRBV2	TGTGCCAGCAAGTCTATCCGGGACTATTATGGCTACACCTTC	CASKSIRDYYGYTF
TRBJ1-2	TRBD1	.	TRBV11-2	TGTGCCAGCAGCTTGGGGGACAGCCCTTGGTATGGCTACACCTTC	CASSLGDSPWYGYTF
TRBJ2-1	.	.	TRBV6-5	TGTGCCAGCAGCCTGAGGTGGGAGCTAGTTGATGAGCAGTTCTTC	CASSLRWELVDEQFF
TRBJ2-3	.	once	TRBV7-9	TGTGCCAGCAGCCCTAGGGGGTCTAGCACAGATACGCAGTATTTT	CASSPRGSSTDTQYF
TRBJ2-2	TRBD2	.	TRBV18	TGTGCCAGCTCAGGGGCTAGCGGGTCCCGATCAATGAACACCGGGGAGCTGTTTTTT	CASSGASGSRSMNTGELFF
TRBJ2-1	TRBD2	once	TRBV5-1	TGCGCCAGTGGGACTAGCGGGTCCTACAATGAGCAGTTCTTC	CASGTSGSYNEQFF
TRBJ1-2	.	once	TRBV5-6	TGTGCCAGCAGCTTGGCCGGGGGAGGCTACACCTTC	CASSLAGGGYTF
TRBJ2-2	TRBD2	.	TRBV18	TGTGCCAGCTCGTCAATAGCGGGAGGGCCCGCCGGGGAGCTGTTTTTT	CASSSIAGGPAGELFF
TRBJ2-7	TRBD1	.	TRBV28	TGTGCCAGCAGACCCACTGGGGACAGGGACGGCGAGCAGTACTTC	CASRPTGDRDGEQYF
TRBJ1-4	.	.	TRBV19	TGTGCCACCACGGAGGGGTTGGCGTTCAATTTT	CATTEGLAFNF
TRBJ2-3	.	.	TRBV19	TGTGCCAGTAGTGCCGACCTCAGGGACTCTAGCACAGATACGCAGTATTTT	CASSADLRDSSTDTQYF
TRBJ2-3	.	once	TRBV5-6	TGTGCCAGCAGCGAACTTAGCGGACACACAGATACGCAGTATTTT	CASSELSGHTDTQYF
TRBJ2-7	.	.	TRBV9	TGTGCCAGCAGCGTGGCGGATTCCTACGAGCAGTACTTC	CASSVADSYEQYF
TRBJ2-1	.	.	TRBV9	TGTGCCAGCAGCGCCGAAACAGAATACAATGAGCAGTTCTTC	CASSAETEYNEQFF
TRBJ2-1	TRBD2	.	TRBV10-3	TGTGCCATTCGACTAGCGGGAGAGGTGAATGAGCAGTTCTTC	CAIRLAGEVNEQFF
TRBJ2-5	TRBD2	.	TRBV28	TGTGCCAGCAGTCTCGGGACTAGCGGGAGGCGAGAGACCCAGTACTTC	CASSLGTSGRRETQYF
TRBJ1-6	TRBD1	few	TRBV5-6	TGTGCCAGCAGCCTCTCCGGGACAGGGATAGCCCTCCACTTT	CASSLSGTGIALHF
TRBJ2-4	.	.	TRBV23-1	TGCGCCAGCAGTCAATGGGTGGGCCGAGCCAAAAACATTCAGTACTTC	CASSQWVGRAKNIQYF
TRBJ1-2	.	.	TRBV2	TGTGCCAGCATCGGGGAGAGAAACTATGGCTACACCTTC	CASIGERNYGYTF
TRBJ1-1	.	.	TRBV7-8	TGTGCCAGCAGCGAGGACAAACAGACTAGGAACACTGAAGCTTTCTTT	CASSEDKQTRNTEAFF
TRBJ1-5	.	.	TRBV13	TGTGCCAGCAGCTTAGGTCGGTCAAGTGAGCCCCAGCATTTT	CASSLGRSSEPQHF
TRBJ1-1	TRBD1	once	TRBV7-9	TGTGCCAGCAGCTCCCCGGAGGGGGCGACGACTGAAGCTTTCTTT	CASSSPEGATTEAFF
TRBJ2-5	.	.	TRBV9	TGTGCCAGCAGCGCTTCAGGGTGGCAAGAGACCCAGTACTTC	CASSASGWQETQYF
TRBJ1-2	.	.	TRBV28	TGTGCCAGCAGTTATCCCGACCTCAGGAATACTAACTATGGCTACACCTTC	CASSYPDLRNTNYGYTF
TRBJ2-1	.	.	TRBV7-2	TGTGCCAGCAGCTTAGTGGGGACACCTTACAATGAGCAGTTCTTC	CASSLVGTPYNEQFF
TRBJ2-7	TRBD1	once	TRBV19	TGTGCCAGTAGTGCGAGGACAGGGCACGCCTACGAGCAGTACTTC	CASSARTGHAYEQYF
TRBJ2-3	TRBD2	.	TRBV3-1/TRBV3-2	TGTGCCAGCAGCCAAGAGACTAGCGGGAGTGGAGGTACGCAGTATTTT	CASSQETSGSGGTQYF
TRBJ1-6	.	.	TRBV27	TGTGCCAGCAGTTTACCGGCGGATAATTCACCCCTCCACTTT	CASSLPADNSPLHF
TRBJ2-7	TRBD2	.	TRBV27	TGTGCCAGCAGTTTAGGGCTAGCGGGCTTCTACGAGCAGTACTTC	CASSLGLAGFYEQYF